Listed here are 11 T cell receptor beta chains from one sample, sequenced in a study of human T cells and chemical hapten exposure. The time point was: patch test 1, 2 weeks after DPC sensitization. Indicated treatment: therapeutic diphenylcyclopropenone sensitization with weekly scalp DPC. Using its own MiXCR run on the RACE reads, TCRdb lists one record per CDR3 protein. The sample lists about 120,000 distinct CDR3 sequences, over 10% seen once, with about 1.4% in the top ten. Sequenced here: whole blood, sampled in connection with sensitization to the hapten diphenylcyclopropenone (DPC). These receptors were collected from a woman in her forties or fifties with alopecia areata. Some clones in this sample may be carry-over from other donors' samples.

The table lists this clonotype with a few counts. V and J are TRBV4-1 and TRBJ1-1; no clear D. This CDR3 comprises 14 residues. Trimming pared 1 base from V and 8 bases from J, leaving 14 bases between. The V gene's germline CDR1 is MGHRA and CDR2 YSYEKL. The CDR3 loop is CASSQVSFSGEAFF. The CDR3 DNA sequence: TGCGCCAGCAGCCAAGTTTCATTTTCAGGAGAAGCTTTCTTT.

The chain links TRBV20-1 to TRBJ1-4; D uncertain. The V gene lost 5 bases and the J gene lost 4 bases, with 11 bases spanning the gap. The CDR3 extends over 13 amino acids. In germline, CDR1 is DFQATT, CDR2 SNEGSKA (reference sequence). CDR3 in DNA: TGCAGTGCTTATAACCGGTTTAATGAAAAACTGTTTTTT. This gives the protein CSAYNRFNEKLFF.

This rearrangement joins TRBV6-2 or TRBV6-3 to TRBJ1-5; 8 nucleotides align to TRBD1. Germline values: CDR1 MNHEY, CDR2 SVGEGT. The J segment lost 6 bases and the V segment lost 2 bases, leaving 9 bases of the junction unmatched. The CDR3 is 16 amino acids. CDR3 nucleotides: TGTGCCAGCAGTTACGAGGACAGGGAGGGGGGTCAGCCCCAGCATTTT. Protein product: CASSYEDREGGQPQHF.

This clonotype showed up many times. The rearrangement joins TRBV29-1 to TRBJ2-3; unclear D gene. In germline, CDR1 is SQVTM, CDR2 ANQGSEA. V lost 6 bases and J 14 bases, leaving 21 bases between the germline ends. The CDR3 contains 12 residues. The CDR3 loop reads CSVMSVAKERYF. CDR3 nucleotide sequence: TGCAGCGTCATGAGTGTAGCCAAGGAACGGTATTTT.

This clonotype showed up many times. V usage is TRBV4-3 and J usage is TRBJ2-5, with D perhaps assigned TRBD1 or TRBD2 (5 bases each). Per the germline V gene, CDR1 is LGHNA and CDR2 is YSLEER. Trimming stripped 4 bases from V and 5 bases from J, with 11 bases between. The CDR3 sequence is 13 residues long. The DNA of the CDR3 is TGCGCCAGCAGCCGGGACCTGCGGGAGACCCAGTACTTC. Translated: CASSRDLRETQYF.

This clonotype has ten or more counts. V and J are TRBV24-1 and TRBJ1-4; 9 bases line up with TRBD1. V dropped 2 bases and J dropped 8; count of bases not matched to a gene: 8. The CDR3 is 16 residues long. The germline V gene encodes CDR1 KGHDR and CDR2 SFDVKD. This CDR3 is CATSDSKGQGGEKLFF. The CDR3 region has the DNA TGTGCCACCAGTGATTCCAAGGGACAGGGAGGGGAAAAACTGTTTTTT.

J is TRBJ1-5 and V is TRBV6-4; possible D gene TRBD1, 6 bases. With 7 bases removed from V and 1 base from J, the gap between germline ends came to 14 bases. This CDR3 spans 15 amino acids. CDR1 is MRHNA and CDR2 is SNTAGT in the germline V gene. The CDR3 sequence is CASTERGQSNQPQHF. The CDR3 DNA reads TGTGCCAGCACCGAAAGAGGACAGAGCAATCAGCCCCAGCATTTT.

The V gene is TRBV11-3, the J gene TRBJ2-1, with D tentatively TRBD2 (7 bases). This CDR3 has 18 amino acids. V lost 4 bases, J lost 2 bases, and 21 bases lay in between. Germline V gene lookup returns CDR1 SGHNT and CDR2 YENEEA. The CDR3 DNA reads TGTGCCAGCAGCTCCGGTGCGGGGGCGGGAAACCCCTACAATGAGCAGTTCTTC. Translated, it gives CASSSGAGAGNPYNEQFF.

This clonotype was observed a handful of times. The J gene is TRBJ1-1, the V gene TRBV18; D not resolved. Germline CDR1 is KGHSH and CDR2 is LQKENI. This CDR3 has 13 amino acids. V lost 5 bases and J 0 bases, leaving 7 bases between the germline ends. In DNA, the CDR3 is TGTGCCAGCTCATTACACGTGAACACTGAAGCTTTCTTT. It is translated as CASSLHVNTEAFF.

Many counts were recorded for this clonotype. V gene TRBV5-1 combines with J gene TRBJ2-3; 8 bases are a match to TRBD2. This CDR3 spans 14 amino acids. The J segment lost 10 bases and the V segment lost 0 bases, leaving 7 bases of the junction unmatched. CDR1 is SGHRS, CDR2 YFSETQ, per germline. In nucleotides, the CDR3 is TGCGCCAGCAGCTTGGTTGCGGGGGGCGCTCCGCAGTATTTT. Amino acids: CASSLVAGGAPQYF.

There are a few counts of this clonotype. This sequence joins TRBV5-6 and TRBJ1-1; unclear D gene. Trimming removed 2 bases at V and 4 bases at J, with 6 bases between. The length of the CDR3 is 12 residues. Germline CDR1 reads SGHDT; CDR2 reads YYEEEE. The CDR3 sequence: CASSLRSTEAFF. The CDR3 DNA reads as TGTGCCAGCAGCTTAAGGTCCACTGAAGCTTTCTTT. Complete variable domain (other parts from reference TRBV5-6 and TRBJ1-1): DAGVTQSPTHLIKTRGQQVTLRCSPKSGHDTVSWYQQALGQGPQFIFQYYEEEERQRGNFPDRFSGHQFPNYSSELNVNALLLGDSALYLCASSLRSTEAFFGQGTRLTVV.